The rows below give T cell receptor beta chains drawn from one sample of a study of shared clonotypes between healthy human individuals. Libraries were prepared by immunoSEQ multiplex PCR; TCRdb keeps only in-frame clonotypes and omits some of them. The top ten clones hold more than 0.1% of a sample with 2 million to 2.5 million clones, around 95% of them seen once. Sequences were obtained from naive CD4+ T cells sorted from blood. These receptors all stem from a man aged 18 to 35 in good health. The CDR3 runs from the conserved cysteine through the conserved F or W. A D gene is named only where the DNA matches it firmly. Clone size is given for some rows only: seen once, a few or many times, or a class if the clone is expanded.

TRBV6-6,.,TRBJ1-5,.,TGTGCCAGCAGTTACTCGGGGGAAACCAATCAGCCCCAGCATTTT,CASSYSGETNQPQHF
TRBV5-1,.,TRBJ1-1,.,TGCGCCAGCAGCTTGGATGGTTGGAACACTGAAGCTTTCTTT,CASSLDGWNTEAFF
TRBV14,TRBD2,TRBJ2-5,.,TGTGCCAGCAGCAAATTAGCGGGAGGGATGCAAGAGACCCAGTACTTC,CASSKLAGGMQETQYF
TRBV5-1,.,TRBJ2-3,.,TGCGCCAGCAGCTTGGCCACACCTACGCAGTATTTT,CASSLATPTQYF
TRBV19,TRBD1,TRBJ2-7,once,TGTGCCAGTAGTACCGGACAGGGGTACGAGCAGTACTTC,CASSTGQGYEQYF
TRBV6-5,TRBD1,TRBJ1-2,.,TGTGCCAGCAGTTACCGATTCGCAGGGGGCTATGGCTACACCTTC,CASSYRFAGGYGYTF
TRBV13,.,TRBJ1-4,.,TGTGCCAGCAGCTTACGGGACACAAAAAATGAAAAACTGTTTTTT,CASSLRDTKNEKLFF
TRBV7-9,.,TRBJ2-1,.,TGTGCCAGCAGCTTAGATCGGGCGGACAATGAGCAGTTCTTC,CASSLDRADNEQFF
TRBV10-3,.,TRBJ2-5,.,TGTGCCATCATGGCGGAGGGAGAGACCCAGTACTTC,CAIMAEGETQYF
TRBV6-1,.,TRBJ1-1,.,TGTGCCAGCAGCGATACTGGGGGAGGCACTGAAGCTTTCTTT,CASSDTGGGTEAFF
TRBV30,TRBD2,TRBJ2-5,.,TGTGCCTGGAGTGCCGGGACTAGTAGAGAGACCCAGTACTTC,CAWSAGTSRETQYF
TRBV7-6,.,TRBJ2-1,.,TGTGCCAGCAGCTTAAACGTGAAGGGACACTCGAGCTCCTACAATGAGCAGTTCTTC,CASSLNVKGHSSSYNEQFF